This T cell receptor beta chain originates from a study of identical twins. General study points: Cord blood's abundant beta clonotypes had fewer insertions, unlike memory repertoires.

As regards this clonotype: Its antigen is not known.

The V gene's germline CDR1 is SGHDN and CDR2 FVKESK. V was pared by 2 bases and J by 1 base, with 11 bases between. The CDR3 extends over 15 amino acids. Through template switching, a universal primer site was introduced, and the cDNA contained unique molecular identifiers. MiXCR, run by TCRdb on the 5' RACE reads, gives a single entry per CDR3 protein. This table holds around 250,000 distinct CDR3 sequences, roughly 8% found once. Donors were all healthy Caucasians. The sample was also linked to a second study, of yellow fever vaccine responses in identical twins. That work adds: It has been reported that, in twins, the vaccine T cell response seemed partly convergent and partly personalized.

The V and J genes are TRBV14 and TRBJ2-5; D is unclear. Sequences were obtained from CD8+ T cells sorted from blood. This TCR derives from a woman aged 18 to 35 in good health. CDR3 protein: CASSQPSWLQETQYF. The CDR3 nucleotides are TGTGCCAGCAGCCAACCCTCCTGGCTCCAAGAGACCCAGTACTTC.